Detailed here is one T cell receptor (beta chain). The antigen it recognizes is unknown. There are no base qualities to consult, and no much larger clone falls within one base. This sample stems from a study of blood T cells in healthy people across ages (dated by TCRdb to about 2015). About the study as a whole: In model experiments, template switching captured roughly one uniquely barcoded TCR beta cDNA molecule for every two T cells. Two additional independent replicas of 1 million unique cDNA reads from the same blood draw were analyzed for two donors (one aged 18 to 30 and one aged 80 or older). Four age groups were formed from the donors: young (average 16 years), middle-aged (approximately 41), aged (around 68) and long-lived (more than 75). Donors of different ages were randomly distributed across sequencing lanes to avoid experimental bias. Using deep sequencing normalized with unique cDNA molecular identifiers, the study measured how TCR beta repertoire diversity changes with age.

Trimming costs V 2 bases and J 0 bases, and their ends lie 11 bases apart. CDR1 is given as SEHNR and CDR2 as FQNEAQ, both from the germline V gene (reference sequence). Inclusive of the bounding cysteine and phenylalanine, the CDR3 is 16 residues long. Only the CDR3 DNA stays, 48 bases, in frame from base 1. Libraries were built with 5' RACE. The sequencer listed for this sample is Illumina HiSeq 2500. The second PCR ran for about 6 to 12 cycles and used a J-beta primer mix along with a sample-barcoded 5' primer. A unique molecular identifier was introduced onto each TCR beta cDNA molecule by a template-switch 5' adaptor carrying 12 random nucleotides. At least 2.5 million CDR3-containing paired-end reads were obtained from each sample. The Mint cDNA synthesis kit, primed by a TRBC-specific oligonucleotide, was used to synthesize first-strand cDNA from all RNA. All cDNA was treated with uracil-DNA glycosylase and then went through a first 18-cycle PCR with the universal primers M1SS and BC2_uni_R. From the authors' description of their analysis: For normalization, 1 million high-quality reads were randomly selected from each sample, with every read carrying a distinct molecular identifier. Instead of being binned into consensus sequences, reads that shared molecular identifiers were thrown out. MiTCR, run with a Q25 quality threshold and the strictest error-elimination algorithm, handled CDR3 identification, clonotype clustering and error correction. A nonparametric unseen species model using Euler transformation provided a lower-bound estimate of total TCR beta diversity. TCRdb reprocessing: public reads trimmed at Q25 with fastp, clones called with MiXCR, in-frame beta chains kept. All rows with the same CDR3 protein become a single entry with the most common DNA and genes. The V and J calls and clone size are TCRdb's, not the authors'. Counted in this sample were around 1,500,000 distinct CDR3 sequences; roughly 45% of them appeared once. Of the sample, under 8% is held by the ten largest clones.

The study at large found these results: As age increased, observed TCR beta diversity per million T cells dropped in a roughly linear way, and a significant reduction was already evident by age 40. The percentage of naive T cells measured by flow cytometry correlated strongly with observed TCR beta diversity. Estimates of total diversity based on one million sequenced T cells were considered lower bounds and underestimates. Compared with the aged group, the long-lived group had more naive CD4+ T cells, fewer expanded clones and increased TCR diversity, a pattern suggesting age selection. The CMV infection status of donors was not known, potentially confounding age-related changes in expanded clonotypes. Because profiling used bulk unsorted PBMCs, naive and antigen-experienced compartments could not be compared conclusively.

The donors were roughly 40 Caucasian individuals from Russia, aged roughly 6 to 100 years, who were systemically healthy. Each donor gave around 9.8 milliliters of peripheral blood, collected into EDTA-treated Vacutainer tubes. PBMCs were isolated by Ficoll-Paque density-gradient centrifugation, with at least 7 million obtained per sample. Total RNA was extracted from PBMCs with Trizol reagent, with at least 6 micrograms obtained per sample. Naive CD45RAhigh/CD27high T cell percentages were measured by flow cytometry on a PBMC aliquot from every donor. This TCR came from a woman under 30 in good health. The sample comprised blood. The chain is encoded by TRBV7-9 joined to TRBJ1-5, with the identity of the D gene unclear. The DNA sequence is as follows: TGTGCCAGCAGCTTAAGGGCAGGCGATAGCAATCAGCCCCAGCATTTT. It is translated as CASSLRAGDSNQPQHF.